This record looks at one T cell receptor beta chain sequence and its context. CDR3 length: 15 residues. The trim removed 4 bases at V and 5 bases at J, leaving 5 bases unmatched. Germline V gene data show CDR1 as MNHEY and CDR2 as SVGAGI. The data belong to a study of CD8+ T cells in alopecia areata. Overall study: Treatment of the treated patients consisted of oral tofacitinib, 5 to 10 mg twice daily.

After isolation, RNA underwent reverse transcription to generate cDNA as the sequencing template. Assay used: immunoSEQ multiplex PCR; TCRdb lists only in-frame clones, some missing. The profile shows over 100,000 clones, about 49% of them singletons. The sequence came from a human donor with alopecia areata. The sequenced sample was CD8+ T cells sorted from blood, obtained at week 0. The chain has TRBV6-5 and TRBJ2-5, with TRBD1 matching over 12 bases. In nucleotides, the CDR3 is TGTGCCAGCAGTTTAGCCGGGACAGGGGGCGAGACCCAGTACTTC. This encodes CASSLAGTGGETQYF.